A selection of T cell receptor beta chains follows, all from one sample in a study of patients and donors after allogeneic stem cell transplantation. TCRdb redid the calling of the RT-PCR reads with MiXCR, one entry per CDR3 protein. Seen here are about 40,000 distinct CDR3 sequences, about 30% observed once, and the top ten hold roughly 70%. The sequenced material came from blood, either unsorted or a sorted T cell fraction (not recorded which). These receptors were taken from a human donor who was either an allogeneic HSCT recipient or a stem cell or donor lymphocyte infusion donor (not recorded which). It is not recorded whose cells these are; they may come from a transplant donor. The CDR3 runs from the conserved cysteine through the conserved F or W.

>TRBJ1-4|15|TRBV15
CATSRGGLFNEKLFF
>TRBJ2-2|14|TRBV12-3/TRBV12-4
CASDRGLWGGELFF
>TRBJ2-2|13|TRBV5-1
CASSPTKTGELFF
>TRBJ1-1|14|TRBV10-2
CASSESSTGAKAFF
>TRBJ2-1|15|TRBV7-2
CASRLSGNSYNEQFF
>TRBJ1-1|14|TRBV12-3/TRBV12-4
CASSLGSMNTEAFF
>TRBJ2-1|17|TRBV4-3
CASSQDGTSGTYNEQFF
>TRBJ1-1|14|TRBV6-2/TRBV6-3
CASSYQGPRTEAFF
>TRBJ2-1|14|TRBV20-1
CSARTSGSFNEQFF
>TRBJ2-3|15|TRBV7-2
CASSFRDYRTDTQYF
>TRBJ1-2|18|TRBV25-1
CASSLTRGTGGWDYGYTF
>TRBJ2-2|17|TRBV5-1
CASSLRGTNLNTGELFF
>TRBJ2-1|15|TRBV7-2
CASSQRTSGYNEQFF
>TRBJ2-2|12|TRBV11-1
CASSFRTGELFF
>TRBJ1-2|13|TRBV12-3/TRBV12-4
CASRGPPGSGYTF
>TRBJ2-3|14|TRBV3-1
CASSQGHRTDTQYF
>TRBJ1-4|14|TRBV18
CASSLGNLNEKLFF
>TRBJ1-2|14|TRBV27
CASSLSGQPYGYTF
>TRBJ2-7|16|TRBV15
CATSTYLAGGPHEQYF
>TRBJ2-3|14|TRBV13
CASSFARVGDTQYF
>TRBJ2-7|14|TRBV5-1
CASSLRLGSYEQYF
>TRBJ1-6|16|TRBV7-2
CASSLDPAGTGSPLHF
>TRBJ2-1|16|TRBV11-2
CASSSTSGRAYNEQFF
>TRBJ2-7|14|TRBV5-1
CASSFWGRNYEQYF
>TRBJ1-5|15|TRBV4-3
CASSQDLEGHQPQHF
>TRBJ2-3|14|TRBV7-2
CASSPGLAVDTQYF
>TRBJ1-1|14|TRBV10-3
CAIRGTGPNTEAFF
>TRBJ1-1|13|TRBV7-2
CASSLWGDTEAFF
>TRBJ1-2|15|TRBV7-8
CASSHPRQGNYGYTF
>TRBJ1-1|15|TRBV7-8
CASSLQTGANTEAFF
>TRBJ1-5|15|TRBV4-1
CASSQEGYSNQPQHF
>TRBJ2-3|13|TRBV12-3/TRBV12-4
CASSLGRTDTQYF
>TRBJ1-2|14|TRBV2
CASSEGTDNYGYTF
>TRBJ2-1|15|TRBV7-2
CASSTGTSFYNEQFF
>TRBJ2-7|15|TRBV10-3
CAIRGLAGESKEQYF
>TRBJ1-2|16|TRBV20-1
CSARDREGGGTSLYTF
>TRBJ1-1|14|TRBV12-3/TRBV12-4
CASNARDSNTEAFF
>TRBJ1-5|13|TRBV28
CASSWGGNQPQHF